The clone carrying this T cell receptor (beta chain) was observed at least ten times. The data stem from a study of CD8+CD57+ T cells in acquired aplastic anemia. CDR3 and TCR beta VDJ profiling relied on genomic DNA as the template. TCRdb reprocessed the reads with MiXCR, giving one entry per CDR3 protein. This sample has some 190,000 distinct CDR3 sequences, with roughly half found just once. Germline CDR1 reads SNHLY; CDR2 reads FYNNEI. The CDR3 has 13 amino acids. V was pared by 8 bases and J by 8 bases, with 4 bases of the junction left unmatched. The sample comprised sorted CD4+, CD8+, or CD8+CD57+ T cells (not recorded which) from PBMCs. This clonotype was sampled from a human donor in good health. The chain recombines TRBV2 with TRBJ2-2; 11 bases line up with TRBD2. CDR3 DNA: TGTGCCAGCGGACTAGCGGGTTGGGGGGAGCTGTTTTTT. Translated, it gives CASGLAGWGELFF.